This entry lists 20 T cell receptor beta chains sequenced from one sample in a study of blood T cell repertoires in COVID-19. TCRdb's copy holds only in-frame clones and misses some; the assay was immunoSEQ multiplex PCR. This table holds 100,000 to 150,000 clones, 85% found once. The sequencing sample was made of peripheral blood. Receptor source: an elderly man with active or convalescent COVID-19.

The J gene is TRBJ1-5, the V gene TRBV6-5; 8 nucleotides line up with TRBD1. Germline lookup yields CDR1 MNHEY and CDR2 SVGAGI. J gave up 4 bases and V 8 bases, and 10 bases lay outside the gene matches. CDR3 size: 15 residues. CDR3 in DNA: TGTGCCAGCCAGTACCGGGACAGGCAAAATCAGCCCCAGCATTTT. It translates to CASQYRDRQNQPQHF.

The V and J genes are TRBV7-9 and TRBJ2-5; perhaps TRBD2 as D (6 bases). Germline-derived CDR1 and CDR2 are SEHNR and FQNEAQ (reference sequence). This CDR3 has 15 residues. V dropped 0 bases and J dropped 7 bases, with 15 bases sitting between them. CDR3 DNA sequence: TGTGCCAGCAGCTTAGCGGGGCCGTCGGAGGGGACCCAGTACTTC. Its protein product is CASSLAGPSEGTQYF. The full variable domain, its missing parts supplied by reference TRBV7-9 and TRBJ2-5, is DTGVSQNPRHKITKRGQNVTFRCDPISEHNRLYWYRQTLGQGPEFLTYFQNEAQLEKSRLLSDRFSAERPKGSFSTLEIQRTEQGDSAMYLCASSLAGPSEGTQYFGPGTRLLVL.

The chain carries TRBV5-6 and TRBJ2-7; 8 positions match TRBD1. This CDR3 has 18 amino acids. Germline V gene lookup returns CDR1 SGHDT and CDR2 YYEEEE. V was clipped by 2 bases and J by 2 bases; unmatched bases: 15. For the CDR3, the DNA is TGTGCCAGCAGCTTATTATTTACGCTCGGGGACAGGACCTACGAGCAGTACTTC. Amino acids: CASSLLFTLGDRTYEQYF.

The J gene is TRBJ1-2, the V gene TRBV2, with D uncertain. The CDR3 contains 15 residues. Germline V lookup: CDR1 SNHLY, CDR2 FYNNEI. The V gene lost 0 bases and the J gene lost 7 bases, with 15 bases spanning the gap. CDR3 bases: TGTGCCAGCAGTGAAGCTTCAGGACGGGGAGGTGGCTACACCTTC. It specifies CASSEASGRGGGYTF.

The gene calls are TRBV6-2 or TRBV6-3 and TRBJ2-5, with 8 bases identical to TRBD2. J was trimmed by 6 bases and V by 4 bases; bases with no gene match: 7. Germline V gene sequence: CDR1 MNHEY, CDR2 SVGEGT. The length of the CDR3 is 14 residues. DNA of the CDR3: TGTGCCAGCAGTTCGCAGCGGGAGCTAAAGACCCAGTACTTC. Translating gives CASSSQRELKTQYF.

V and J are TRBV18 and TRBJ2-2; no reliable D call. Trimming removed 2 bases from V and 5 bases from J, with 6 bases in between. Germline CDR1 is KGHSH and CDR2 is LQKENI. This CDR3 region has 13 residues. The CDR3 DNA reads as TGTGCCAGCTCACCAGGGCAGACCGGGGAGCTGTTTTTT. As protein: CASSPGQTGELFF. Complete variable domain (other parts from reference TRBV18 and TRBJ2-2): NAGVMQNPRHLVRRRGQEARLRCSPMKGHSHVYWYRQLPEEGLKFMVYLQKENIIDESGMPKERFSAEFPKEGPSILRIQQVVRGDSAAYFCASSPGQTGELFFGEGSRLTVL.

The V call is TRBV25-1, the J call TRBJ2-7; D remains unclear. The germline V gene has CDR1 MGHDK and CDR2 SYGVNS. The CDR3 totals 13 residues. Trimming took off 4 bases at V and 3 bases at J, with 10 bases between the two ends. The CDR3 region is CASSAAVLYEQYF. DNA of the CDR3: TGTGCCAGCAGTGCGGCGGTCCTCTACGAGCAGTACTTC.

V usage is TRBV27 and J usage is TRBJ2-3; 8 nucleotides match TRBD2. Per germline, CDR1 MNHEY and CDR2 SMNVEV (reference sequence). This CDR3 is built from 17 residues. Germline trimming cut 2 bases from V and 1 base from J; bases unmatched to any gene: 8. The CDR3 sequence: CASSLRRLAWGTDTQYF. CDR3 nucleotides: TGTGCCAGCAGTTTACGACGACTAGCGTGGGGCACAGATACGCAGTATTTT.

The chain links TRBV19 to TRBJ2-7, with 8 positions matching TRBD2. V lost 10 bases, J lost 0 bases, and 11 bases stayed unmatched. Germline V gene lookup returns CDR1 LNHDA and CDR2 SQIVND (reference sequence). The CDR3 is 15 amino acids. The CDR3 loop is CATRTSGGFSYEQYF. DNA of the CDR3: TGTGCCACTAGGACCAGCGGGGGCTTCTCCTACGAGCAGTACTTC.

The chain employs TRBV4-2 and TRBJ2-7; D is possibly TRBD2 (5 bases). This CDR3 comprises 14 residues. CDR1 is LGHNA and CDR2 is YNFKEQ in the germline V gene. V gave up 0 bases and J gave up 4 bases, with 10 bases separating them. The CDR3 region is CASSQDGGWYEQYF. In nucleotides, the CDR3 is TGTGCCAGCAGCCAAGATGGAGGATGGTACGAGCAGTACTTC.

The V call is TRBV27, the J call TRBJ1-1; TRBD1 is a possible D gene (6 bases). Looked up from germline, CDR1 is MNHEY and CDR2 is SMNVEV (reference sequence). CDR3 length: 14 residues. Trimming took 2 bases from V and 5 from J, leaving 12 bases between them. CDR3 nucleotides: TGTGCCAGCAGTTTAAACAGGGTGGAGACTGAAGCTTTCTTT. This gives the protein CASSLNRVETEAFF.

The chain uses TRBV7-9 and TRBJ1-1; D uncertain. Trimming took off 4 bases at V and 4 bases at J, with 4 bases between the two ends. From germline, CDR1 is SEHNR and CDR2 FQNEAQ (reference sequence). The CDR3 is 11 residues long. The CDR3 DNA sequence: TGTGCCAGCAGCTCCGGCACTGAAGCTTTCTTT. It yields the protein CASSSGTEAFF.

This chain joins TRBV25-1 and TRBJ1-2; TRBD1 matches at 9 bases. After removal of 8 bases from V and 3 bases from J, the junction contained 10 bases not matched to a gene. This CDR3 has 15 residues. Looked up from germline, CDR1 is MGHDK and CDR2 is SYGVNS. The CDR3 region is CASRRTGVKDYGYTF. CDR3 sequence (DNA): TGTGCCAGCCGACGGACAGGGGTTAAAGACTATGGCTACACCTTC.

V is TRBV19 and J is TRBJ2-7; TRBD2 matches at 9 bases. The germline gives CDR1 LNHDA, CDR2 SQIVND (reference sequence). The CDR3 has 15 residues. The V and J ends lost 5 bases and 7 bases, in that order; junction bases with no gene match: 12. The chain's CDR3 is CASSLMASGIGEQYF. The DNA of the CDR3 is TGTGCCAGTAGTTTAATGGCTAGCGGGATTGGGGAGCAGTACTTC.

The genes are TRBV6-5 and TRBJ1-1; 9 bases fit TRBD1. Trimming removed 8 bases from V and 2 bases from J; junction bases left unmatched: 3. Germline assignment: CDR1 MNHEY and CDR2 SVGAGI. The CDR3 length is 13 residues. DNA for the CDR3: TGTGCCAGCTTGGGACAGGGTAACACTGAAGCTTTCTTT. Its translation is CASLGQGNTEAFF.

This clone has more than one count but fewer than ten. The chain couples TRBV25-1 to TRBJ1-1; TRBD1 matches 7 bases. The CDR3 loop spans 14 amino acids. V shed 5 bases and J 5 bases; nucleotides not matched to a gene: 8. Germline CDR1 MGHDK, CDR2 SYGVNS. The CDR3 nucleotides read TGTGCCAGCAGTTTACAGGGGTCTGGGACTGAAGCTTTCTTT. Protein product: CASSLQGSGTEAFF.

The chain couples TRBV4-3 to TRBJ1-2; TRBD1 is a possible D gene (5 bases). Trimming shortened V by 1 base and J by 8 bases, and 17 bases separated the two germline ends. The CDR3 totals 15 residues. Germline V CDR1 and CDR2: LGHNA, YSLEER. For the CDR3, the DNA is TGCGCCAGCAGCCAAGGAAGTACGGGGCGGGGAGGCTACACCTTC. Protein: CASSQGSTGRGGYTF.

The chain carries TRBV5-4 and TRBJ2-3, with 9 bases that match TRBD2. Trimming cost V 2 bases and J 1 base; bases outside gene matches: 5. The CDR3 is 16 residues long. Germline CDR1 reads SGHNT; CDR2 reads YYREEE (reference sequence). The CDR3 sequence is CASSFGGGARTDTQYF. CDR3 DNA: TGTGCCAGCAGCTTTGGCGGGGGGGCCCGCACAGATACGCAGTATTTT.

The V gene is TRBV7-8, the J gene TRBJ1-5; possibly TRBD1 for D (6 bases). V lost 1 base, J lost 5 bases, and 6 bases lay in between. This CDR3 spans 13 amino acids. CDR1 SGHVS and CDR2 FQNEAQ come from the germline V gene. The CDR3 here is CASSLDRDQPQHF. The CDR3 coding sequence is TGTGCCAGCAGCTTAGACAGGGATCAGCCCCAGCATTTT.

The V and J genes are TRBV28 and TRBJ2-2; 10 bases align to TRBD2. V shed 1 base, J shed 7 bases, and the junction held 6 bases outside the gene matches. The CDR3 loop spans 16 amino acids. Germline V gives CDR1 MDHEN, CDR2 SYDVKM. Written as DNA, the CDR3 is TGTGCCAGCAGTTTATTGAGCGGGGGGGCGGTCGGGGAGCTGTTTTTT. This gives the protein CASSLLSGGAVGELFF.